These 21 T cell receptor beta chains originate from one sample sequenced in a study of T-cell memory formation after mild COVID-19. TCRdb analysed the 5' RACE reads with MiXCR anew, one entry per CDR3 protein. Here the sample spans under 450,000 distinct CDR3 sequences, roughly a quarter being singletons. The sequencing input was PBMCs or a T cell subset sorted from them (not recorded which). The receptor source for this set is an adult woman who had mild COVID-19 (a few samples of this study predate the infection). Cell type and time point are not known.

This clonotype turned up a few times. The chain uses TRBV6-6 and TRBJ2-5; D is undetermined. Looked up from germline, CDR1 is MNHNY and CDR2 is SVGAGI (reference sequence). The ends were cut back, 2 bases at V and 1 base at J, with 8 bases in the middle. This CDR3 spans 14 amino acids. The CDR3 protein is CASSYQQPQETQYF. In nucleotides, the CDR3 is TGTGCCAGCAGTTACCAACAGCCCCAAGAGACCCAGTACTTC.

The chain joins TRBV10-3 to TRBJ2-2, with a tentative D call TRBD1 (5 bases). Trimming stripped 3 bases from V and 0 bases from J, with 8 bases between. The length of the CDR3 is 15 residues. Looked up from germline, CDR1 is ENHRY and CDR2 is SYGVKD. The CDR3 spells CAISEGAANTGELFF. The CDR3 DNA reads as TGTGCCATCAGTGAAGGGGCAGCGAACACCGGGGAGCTGTTTTTT.

This clonotype appeared a few times. The chain uses TRBV11-2 and TRBJ2-1; TRBD2 matches at 7 bases. The CDR3 spans 15 residues. The V and J ends lost 4 bases and 0 bases, in that order; junction bases with no gene match: 3. In germline, CDR1 is SGHAT, CDR2 FQNNGV. CDR3 region: CASSSGLSSYNEQFF. As DNA, the CDR3 is TGTGCCAGCAGCTCGGGACTAAGCTCCTACAATGAGCAGTTCTTC.

J is TRBJ2-7 and V is TRBV29-1; TRBD2 aligns across 8 bases. The germline CDR1 and CDR2 sequences are SQVTM and ANQGSEA. V shed 2 bases and J 5 bases; nucleotides not matched to a gene: 14. The CDR3 extends over 16 amino acids. The CDR3 region is CSVESGSGYGGDEQYF. In DNA, the CDR3 is TGCAGCGTTGAAAGCGGGAGTGGGTATGGGGGCGACGAGCAGTACTTC.

This clonotype was picked up many times. The chain carries TRBV7-6 and TRBJ2-3; TRBD2 agrees at 7 bases. V lost 3 bases and J lost 0; bases outside the gene matches: 9. CDR1 SGHVS and CDR2 FNYEAQ come from the germline V gene. The CDR3 covers 17 residues. The CDR3 here is CASSFPASGISTDTQYF. The CDR3 region has the DNA TGTGCCAGCAGCTTCCCCGCTAGCGGAATTAGCACAGATACGCAGTATTTT.

V usage is TRBV7-3 and J usage is TRBJ2-5; unclear D gene. The length of the CDR3 is 13 residues. Germline V gene data show CDR1 as SGHTA and CDR2 as FQGTGA. The V end was cut by 5 bases, the J end by 1 base, with 8 bases between. In DNA, the CDR3 is TGTGCCAGCAGCAAGACACTCCAAGAGACCCAGTACTTC. Amino acid sequence: CASSKTLQETQYF.

The V and J genes are TRBV6-1 and TRBJ2-5, with 14 bases fitting TRBD2. This CDR3 region has 19 residues. Losses at the gene ends were 7 bases for V and 5 bases for J; bases not matched to a gene: 18. Germline CDR1 is MNHNS and CDR2 is SASEGT. CDR3 DNA: TGTGCCAGCAAGGGGGGAAAGGGACTAGCGGGAGTAATTTGGGAGACCCAGTACTTC. Translating it yields CASKGGKGLAGVIWETQYF.

This clonotype was counted many times. The CDR3 spells CASSPGSLYTEAFF. CDR3 DNA: TGTGCCAGCTCACCAGGCAGTCTATACACTGAAGCTTTCTTT. V gene TRBV18 combines with J gene TRBJ1-1; D gene unclear. Germline V gene data show CDR1 as KGHSH and CDR2 as LQKENI. The germline V and J ends were trimmed by 2 bases and 3 bases, with 10 bases remaining between them. This CDR3 has 14 residues.

This clonotype came up a few times. This chain uses TRBV5-1 with TRBJ1-1; D is perhaps TRBD1 (6 bases). There are 17 residues in the CDR3. The germline V gene has CDR1 SGHRS and CDR2 YFSETQ. Trimming left V 2 bases short and J 0 bases short, with 17 bases between. The CDR3 is CASSLRGEGTMNTEAFF. The CDR3 coding sequence is TGCGCCAGCAGCTTAAGGGGGGAGGGAACCATGAACACTGAAGCTTTCTTT.

The chain employs TRBV10-3 and TRBJ1-1, with 10 bases lining up with TRBD1. The V gene end was trimmed by 10 bases and the J gene end by 4 bases; junction bases not matched to a gene: 12. The CDR3 loop spans 15 amino acids. Germline assignment: CDR1 ENHRY and CDR2 SYGVKD. Here the CDR3 reads CATTGTGDGRTEAFF. The CDR3 region has the DNA TGTGCCACCACCGGGACAGGGGATGGCCGCACTGAAGCTTTCTTT.

This clonotype has only a few counts. This CDR3 reads CASSSGTLDTQYF. CDR3 coding DNA: TGCGCCAGCAGCTCGGGGACTCTCGATACGCAGTATTTT. The chain recombines TRBV5-1 with TRBJ2-3, with D possibly being TRBD2 (6 bases). CDR1 and CDR2 (germline): SGHRS, YFSETQ. The germline V and J ends were trimmed by 3 bases and 6 bases, with 11 bases remaining between them. The CDR3 totals 13 residues.

The J gene is TRBJ2-1, the V gene TRBV14, with 7 bases aligning to TRBD1. J lost 11 bases, V lost 1 base, and 11 bases had no gene match. Germline CDR1 is SGHDN and CDR2 is FVKESK. The CDR3 has 15 residues. CDR3 nucleotide sequence: TGTGCCAGCAGCCAAGGACAGGGTCTGGTACGTCAGCAGTTCTTC. Translation gives CASSQGQGLVRQQFF.

DNA for the CDR3: TGTGCCAGCAGTGAAGCGAGGGTTGGTAATCAGCCCCAGCATTTT. This translates into CASSEARVGNQPQHF. The chain has TRBV6-1 and TRBJ1-5; no firm D call. The germline CDR1 and CDR2 sequences are MNHNS and SASEGT. With 0 bases removed from V and 4 bases from J, the gap between germline ends came to 10 bases. The CDR3 has 15 amino acids.

The J gene is TRBJ1-1, the V gene TRBV29-1; no clear D. V was cut by 7 bases and J by 1 base, with 13 bases left in between. The CDR3 totals 13 residues. Germline loops: CDR1 SQVTM, CDR2 ANQGSEA. CDR3 bases: TGCAGCGCGGAGGACGGGGAGAACACTGAAGCTTTCTTT. It codes for CSAEDGENTEAFF.

This chain links TRBV5-4 with TRBJ2-3, with TRBD1 identical over 11 bases. Losses at the gene ends were 5 bases for V and 3 bases for J; bases not matched to a gene: 5. Looked up from germline, CDR1 is SGHNT and CDR2 is YYREEE (reference sequence). The CDR3 totals 15 residues. The CDR3 reads CASSRDRGVTDTQYF. CDR3 in DNA: TGTGCCAGCAGTCGGGACAGGGGGGTAACAGATACGCAGTATTTT.

In this sample, this clonotype turned up a few times. This chain uses TRBV4-2 with TRBJ2-3; TRBD2 matches at 10 bases. The CDR3 extends over 17 amino acids. Germline CDR1 reads LGHNA; CDR2 reads YNFKEQ. With V trimmed by 2 bases and J by 6 bases, 11 bases remained unmatched. The CDR3 sequence is CASSQLPVGLASDTQYF. The CDR3, as DNA: TGTGCCAGCAGCCAATTGCCGGTGGGACTAGCGAGTGATACGCAGTATTTT.

The J gene is TRBJ2-7, the V gene TRBV20-1; 7 nucleotides align to TRBD2. The CDR3 runs 15 residues. The trim removed 0 bases at V and 6 bases at J, leaving 11 bases unmatched. The germline gives CDR1 DFQATT, CDR2 SNEGSKA (reference sequence). The CDR3 spells CSARESGTLGGEQYF. CDR3 sequence (DNA): TGCAGTGCTAGAGAGAGCGGGACCCTCGGAGGCGAGCAGTACTTC.

This chain connects TRBV2 to TRBJ2-5, with D uncertain. In germline, CDR1 is SNHLY, CDR2 FYNNEI. This CDR3 spans 12 amino acids. Trimming shortened V by 5 bases and J by 5 bases, and 9 bases separated the two germline ends. DNA for the CDR3: TGTGCCAGCAGTTGGACGGCGGAGACCCAGTACTTC. It encodes CASSWTAETQYF.

This chain uses TRBV6-6 with TRBJ1-1; TRBD1 matches at 12 bases. Germline lookup yields CDR1 MNHNY and CDR2 SVGAGI (reference sequence). CDR3 length equals 15 residues. Unmatched junction bases numbered 2, after V lost 0 bases and J lost 6 bases. The CDR3 DNA is TGTGCCAGCAGTTACTCGGGACAGGGGGCGTCTGAAGCTTTCTTT. Its protein product is CASSYSGQGASEAFF.

This clonotype was detected only a few times. The chain is built from TRBV12-3 or TRBV12-4 and TRBJ2-4; D might be TRBD1 (6 bases). The CDR3 runs to 15 residues. V was pared by 2 bases and J by 6 bases, with 14 bases between. This CDR3 is CASSLRQGFGNIQYF. Written as DNA, the CDR3 is TGTGCCAGCAGTTTACGGCAGGGGTTTGGAAACATTCAGTACTTC.

V and J are TRBV24-1 and TRBJ2-3, with 10 nucleotides matching TRBD2. The CDR3 totals 17 residues. Germline-derived CDR1 and CDR2 are KGHDR and SFDVKD. The ends lost 1 base at V and 4 bases at J; junction bases unmatched: 7. CDR3 DNA sequence: TGTGCCACCAGTGATTTAGGGAGCGGGAGGGCCTCAGATACGCAGTATTTT. The encoded protein is CATSDLGSGRASDTQYF.